This T cell receptor beta chain was retrieved from a study of identical twins. Turning to this clonotype: Its matching antigen is unknown.

Healthy Caucasians, and only they, were the donors. A single record per CDR3 protein comes from TCRdb applying MiXCR to the 5' RACE reads. In the table there are 1.5 million to 2 million distinct CDR3 sequences, around 29% of which are singletons. Study outcomes and limitations: Monozygotic twin pairs showed more out-of-frame TCR alpha sharing than models estimated.

Sequenced material: cord blood. The sequence was obtained from a newborn girl in good health.

The DNA for the CDR3 is TGCAGTGCTAGGGGACAGTCCACCGGGGAGCTGTTTTTT. Its protein is CSARGQSTGELFF. The chain recombines TRBV20-1 with TRBJ2-2; TRBD1 matches at 7 bases. V lost 3 bases and J lost 4; bases outside the gene matches: 2. Germline lookup yields CDR1 DFQATT and CDR2 SNEGSKA (reference sequence). The CDR3 sequence is 13 residues long.